This T cell receptor beta chain is from a study of cytotoxic CD8 clonotypes in ibrutinib-treated CLL. For the study at large: Partial responders around 24, complete 2; approximately twelve progressed and 14 stayed in remission by median roughly 73 months.

Deep sequencing aimed at 1 in 200,000 to 1 in 1 million T cells' resolution. The table came from immunoSEQ multiplex PCR; TCRdb's copy has only in-frame clones and leaves some out. The table includes about 160,000 clones, roughly 80% detected once. This clonotype originated in a human donor with chronic lymphocytic leukemia. The input for sequencing was PBMCs, taken after 24 months of ibrutinib treatment.

For the CDR3, the DNA is TGTGCCTGGAAGGGTGGACAGATTAATCAGCCCCAGCATTTT. Its translation: CAWKGGQINQPQHF. The chain carries TRBV30 and TRBJ1-5, with a tentative D call TRBD1 (6 bases). Trimming took 4 bases from V and 4 from J, leaving 14 bases between them. The CDR3 consists of 14 residues. Germline CDR1 GTSNPN, CDR2 SVGIG (reference sequence).